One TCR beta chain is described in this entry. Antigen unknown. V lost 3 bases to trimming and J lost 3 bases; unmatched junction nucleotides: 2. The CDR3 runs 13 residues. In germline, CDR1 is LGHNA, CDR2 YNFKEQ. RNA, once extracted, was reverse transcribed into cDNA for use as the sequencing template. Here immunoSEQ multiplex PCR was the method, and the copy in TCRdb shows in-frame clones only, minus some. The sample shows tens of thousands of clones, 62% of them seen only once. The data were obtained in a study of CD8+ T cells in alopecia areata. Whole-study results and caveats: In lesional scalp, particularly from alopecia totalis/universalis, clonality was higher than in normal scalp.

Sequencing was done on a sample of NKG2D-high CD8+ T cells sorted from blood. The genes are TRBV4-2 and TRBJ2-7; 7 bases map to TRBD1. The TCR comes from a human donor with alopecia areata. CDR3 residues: CASSQGDSYEQYF. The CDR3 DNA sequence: TGTGCCAGCAGCCAGGGGGACAGCTACGAGCAGTACTTC.